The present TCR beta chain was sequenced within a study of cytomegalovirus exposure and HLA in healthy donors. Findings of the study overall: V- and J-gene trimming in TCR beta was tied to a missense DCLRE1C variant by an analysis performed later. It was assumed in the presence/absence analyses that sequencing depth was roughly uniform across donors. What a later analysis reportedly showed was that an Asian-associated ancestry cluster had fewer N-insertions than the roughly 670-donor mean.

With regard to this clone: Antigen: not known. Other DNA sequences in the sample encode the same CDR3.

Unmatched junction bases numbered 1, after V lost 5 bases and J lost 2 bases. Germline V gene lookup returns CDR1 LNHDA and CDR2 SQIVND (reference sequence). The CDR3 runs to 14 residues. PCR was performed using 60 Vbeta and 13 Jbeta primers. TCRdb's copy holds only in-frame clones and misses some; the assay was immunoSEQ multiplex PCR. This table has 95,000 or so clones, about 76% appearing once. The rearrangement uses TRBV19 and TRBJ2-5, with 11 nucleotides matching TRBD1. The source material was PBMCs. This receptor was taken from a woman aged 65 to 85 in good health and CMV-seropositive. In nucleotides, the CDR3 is TGTGCCAGTAGTCGGGACAGGGGGCAAGAGACCCAGTACTTC. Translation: CASSRDRGQETQYF.